The T cell receptor (beta chain) described here comes from a study of OX40 agonist ivuxolimab in advanced cancers. Study context: Patients were treated with intravenous ivuxolimab, dosed at 0.01 to 10 mg/kg and infused every 2 weeks. General study findings and limits: Clonal expansion was among the lowest in partial responders at 0.1-3.0 mg/kg, especially CD8+. Expanded clones were, on average, more numerous among CD8+ T cells than CD4+.

Generated by immunoSEQ multiplex PCR, the TCRdb table keeps only in-frame clones and is missing some. The data contain about 79,000 clones, about 90% of them singletons. CDR3 size: 15 residues. J lost 0 bases, V lost 0 bases, and 1 base had no gene match. Germline CDR1 is LGHNA and CDR2 is YNFKEQ. With respect to this clone: As yet, its antigen is unknown.

The source was CD4+ or CD8+ T cells sorted from blood, collected in a trial of the OX40 agonist ivuxolimab. The TCR comes from an adult with an advanced solid tumor such as melanoma, head and neck, liver or kidney cancer. The chain links TRBV4-2 to TRBJ2-7, with 8 nucleotides matching TRBD2. CDR3 region: CASSQEGTSSYEQYF. The DNA of the CDR3 is TGTGCCAGCAGCCAAGAAGGGACTAGCTCCTACGAGCAGTACTTC.